This T cell receptor beta chain was identified in a study of blood T cells in healthy people across ages. Study-wide findings and caveats: A greater number of naive CD4+ cells and higher diversity distinguished long-lived donors from aged donors.

In regard to this clonotype: The antigen remains undetermined.

CDR3 length: 14 residues. Germline loops: CDR1 SQVTM, CDR2 ANQGSEA. Trimming removed 2 bases from V and 4 bases from J, with 13 bases in between. A second PCR of roughly 7 to 11 cycles used a sample-barcoded 5' primer and a J-beta primer mix. A single record per CDR3 protein comes from TCRdb applying MiXCR to the 5' RACE reads. The sample includes hundreds of thousands of distinct CDR3 sequences, less than 45% of them seen just once. The sequencing input was blood. The chain has TRBV29-1 and TRBJ2-3; no firm D call. The receptor was derived from an elderly man in good health. The CDR3 DNA reads as TGCAGCGTTGAAATGGGTGGGTGGGCAGATACGCAGTATTTT. It translates to CSVEMGGWADTQYF.